The clone carrying this T cell receptor beta chain occurred many times. These data are taken from a study of T cells in Graves' hyperthyroidism and ophthalmopathy. The junction had 16 bases not matched to a gene; V was cut back by 10 bases and J by 10 bases. From germline, CDR1 is LNHDA and CDR2 SQIVND (reference sequence). This CDR3 region has 14 residues. The source material, RNA transcripts, was used to amplify TCR beta CDR3 regions. An initial round of RT-PCR targeting the TCR CDR3 relied on the HTBI primer set. TCRdb re-derived calls from the multiplex PCR reads in MiXCR, one entry per CDR3 protein. Among approximately 610,000 distinct CDR3 sequences listed, over 12% were seen once.

The source material was blood. This clonotype originated in a woman between 40 and 55 years old with Graves' ophthalmopathy. V gene TRBV19 combines with J gene TRBJ1-1; 9 bases align to TRBD1. The CDR3 sequence: CATTAGTGRGLAFF. The CDR3 DNA sequence: TGTGCCACCACGGCCGGGACAGGGAGGGGATTAGCTTTCTTT.